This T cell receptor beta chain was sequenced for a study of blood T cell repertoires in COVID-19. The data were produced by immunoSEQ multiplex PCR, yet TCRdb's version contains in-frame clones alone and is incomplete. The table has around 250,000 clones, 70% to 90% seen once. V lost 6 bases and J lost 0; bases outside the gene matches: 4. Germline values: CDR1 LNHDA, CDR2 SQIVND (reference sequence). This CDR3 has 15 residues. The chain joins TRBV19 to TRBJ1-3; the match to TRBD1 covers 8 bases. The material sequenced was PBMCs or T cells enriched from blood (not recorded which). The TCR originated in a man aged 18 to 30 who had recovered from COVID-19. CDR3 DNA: TGTGCCAGTAGCACGGACAGGGTCTCTGGAAACACCATATATTTT. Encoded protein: CASSTDRVSGNTIYF. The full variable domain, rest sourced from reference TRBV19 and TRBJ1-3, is DGGITQSPKYLFRKEGQNVTLSCEQNLNHDAMYWYRQDPGQGLRLIYYSQIVNDFQKGDIAEGYSVSREKKESFPLTVTSAQKNPTAFYLCASSTDRVSGNTIYFGEGSWLTVV.